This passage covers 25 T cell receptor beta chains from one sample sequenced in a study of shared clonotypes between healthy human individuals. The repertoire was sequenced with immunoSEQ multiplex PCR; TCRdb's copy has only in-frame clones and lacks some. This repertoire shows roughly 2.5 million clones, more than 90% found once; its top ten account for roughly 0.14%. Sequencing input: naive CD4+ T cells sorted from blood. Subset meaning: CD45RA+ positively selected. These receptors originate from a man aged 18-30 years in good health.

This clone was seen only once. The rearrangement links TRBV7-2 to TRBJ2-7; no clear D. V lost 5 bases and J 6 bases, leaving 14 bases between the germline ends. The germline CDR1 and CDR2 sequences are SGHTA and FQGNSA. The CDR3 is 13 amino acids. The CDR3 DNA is TGTGCCAGCAGCACGTCGGAGCCCGGCGAGCAGTACTTC. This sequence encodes CASSTSEPGEQYF.

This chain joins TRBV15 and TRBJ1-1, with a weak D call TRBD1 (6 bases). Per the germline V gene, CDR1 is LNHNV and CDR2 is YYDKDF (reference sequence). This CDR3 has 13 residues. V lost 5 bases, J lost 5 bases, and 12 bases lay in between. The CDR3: CATSWTERTEAFF. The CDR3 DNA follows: TGTGCCACCAGCTGGACAGAGAGGACTGAAGCTTTCTTT.

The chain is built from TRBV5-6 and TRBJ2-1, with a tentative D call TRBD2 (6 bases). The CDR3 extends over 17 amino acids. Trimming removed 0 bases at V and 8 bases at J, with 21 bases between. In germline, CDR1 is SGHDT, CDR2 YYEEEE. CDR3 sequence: CASSLDWRDPRLDEQFF. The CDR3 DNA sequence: TGTGCCAGCAGCTTGGACTGGAGGGACCCAAGGCTCGATGAGCAGTTCTTC. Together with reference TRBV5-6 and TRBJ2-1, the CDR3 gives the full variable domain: DAGVTQSPTHLIKTRGQQVTLRCSPKSGHDTVSWYQQALGQGPQFIFQYYEEEERQRGNFPDRFSGHQFPNYSSELNVNALLLGDSALYLCASSLDWRDPRLDEQFFGPGTRLTVL.

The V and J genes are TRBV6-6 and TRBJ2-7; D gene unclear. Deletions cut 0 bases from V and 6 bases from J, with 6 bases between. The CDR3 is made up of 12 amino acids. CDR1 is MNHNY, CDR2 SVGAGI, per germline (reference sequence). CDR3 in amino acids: CASSYSAREQYF. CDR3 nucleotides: TGTGCCAGCAGTTACTCAGCCCGCGAGCAGTACTTC.

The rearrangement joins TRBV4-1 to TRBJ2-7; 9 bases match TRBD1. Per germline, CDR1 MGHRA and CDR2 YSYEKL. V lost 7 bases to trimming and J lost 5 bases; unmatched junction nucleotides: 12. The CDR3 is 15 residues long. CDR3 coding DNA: TGCGCCAGCACGAGGTCAACAGGGGGCGTAGACGAGCAGTACTTC. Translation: CASTRSTGGVDEQYF.

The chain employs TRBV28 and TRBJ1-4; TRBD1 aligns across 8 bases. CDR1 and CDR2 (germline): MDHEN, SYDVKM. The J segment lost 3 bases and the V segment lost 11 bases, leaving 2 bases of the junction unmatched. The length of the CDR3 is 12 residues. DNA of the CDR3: TGTGCCGGACAGGGAGCTAATGAAAAACTGTTTTTT. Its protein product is CAGQGANEKLFF.

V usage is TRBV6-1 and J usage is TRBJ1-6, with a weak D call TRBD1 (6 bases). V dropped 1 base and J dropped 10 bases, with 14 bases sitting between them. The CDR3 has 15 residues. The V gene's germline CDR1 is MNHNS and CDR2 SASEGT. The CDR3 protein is CASSEVGHAQSPLHF. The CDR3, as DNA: TGTGCCAGCAGTGAAGTGGGACATGCTCAATCACCCCTCCACTTT.

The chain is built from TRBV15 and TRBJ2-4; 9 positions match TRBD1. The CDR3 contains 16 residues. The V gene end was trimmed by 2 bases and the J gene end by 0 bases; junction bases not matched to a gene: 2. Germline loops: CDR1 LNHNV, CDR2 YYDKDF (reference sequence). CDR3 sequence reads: CATSRTGGLAKNIQYF. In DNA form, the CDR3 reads TGTGCCACCAGCAGAACAGGGGGCTTAGCCAAAAACATTCAGTACTTC.

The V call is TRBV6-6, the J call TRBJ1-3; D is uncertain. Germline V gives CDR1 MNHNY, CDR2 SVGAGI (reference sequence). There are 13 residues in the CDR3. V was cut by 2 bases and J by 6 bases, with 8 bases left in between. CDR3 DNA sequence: TGTGCCAGCAGTTACCGGGCGGAAAACACCATATATTTT. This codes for CASSYRAENTIYF.

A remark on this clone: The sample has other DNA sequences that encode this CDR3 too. CDR3 sequence reads: CASSGSYYGYTF. The CDR3 DNA sequence: TGTGCCAGCAGCGGGAGTTACTATGGCTACACCTTC. The rearrangement joins TRBV2 to TRBJ1-2; D gene unclear. The V end lost 6 bases, the J end lost 3 bases, and 8 bases lay between the germline ends. The germline CDR1 and CDR2 sequences are SNHLY and FYNNEI. CDR3 size: 12 residues. Variable domain in full (rest from reference TRBV2 and TRBJ1-2): EPEVTQTPSHQVTQMGQEVILRCVPISNHLYFYWYRQILGQKVEFLVSFYNNEISEKSEIFDDQFSVERPDGSNFTLKIRSTKLEDSAMYFCASSGSYYGYTFGSGTRLTVV.

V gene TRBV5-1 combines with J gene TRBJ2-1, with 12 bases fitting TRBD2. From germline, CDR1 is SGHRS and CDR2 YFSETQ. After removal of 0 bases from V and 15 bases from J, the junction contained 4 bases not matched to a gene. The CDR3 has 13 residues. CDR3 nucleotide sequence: TGCGCCAGCAGCTTGGCTAGCGGGGGGGTCTGGTTCTTC. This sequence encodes CASSLASGGVWFF.

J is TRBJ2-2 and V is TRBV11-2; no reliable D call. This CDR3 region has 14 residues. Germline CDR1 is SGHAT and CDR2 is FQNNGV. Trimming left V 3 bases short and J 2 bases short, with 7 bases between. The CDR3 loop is CASSFGHNTGELFF. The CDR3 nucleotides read TGTGCCAGCAGCTTTGGTCATAACACCGGGGAGCTGTTTTTT.

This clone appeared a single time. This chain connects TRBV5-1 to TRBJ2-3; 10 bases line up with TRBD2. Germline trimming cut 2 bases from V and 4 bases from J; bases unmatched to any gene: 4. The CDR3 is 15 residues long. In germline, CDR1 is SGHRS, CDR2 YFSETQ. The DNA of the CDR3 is TGCGCCAGCAGCTTCTCTAGCGGGAGCGCAGATACGCAGTATTTT. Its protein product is CASSFSSGSADTQYF.

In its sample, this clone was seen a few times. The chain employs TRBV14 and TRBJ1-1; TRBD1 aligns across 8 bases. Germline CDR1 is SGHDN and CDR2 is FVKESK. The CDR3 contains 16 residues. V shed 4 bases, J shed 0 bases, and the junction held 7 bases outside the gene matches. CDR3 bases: TGTGCCAGCAGCCCCTACCGACAGGGGATGAACACTGAAGCTTTCTTT. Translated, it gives CASSPYRQGMNTEAFF.

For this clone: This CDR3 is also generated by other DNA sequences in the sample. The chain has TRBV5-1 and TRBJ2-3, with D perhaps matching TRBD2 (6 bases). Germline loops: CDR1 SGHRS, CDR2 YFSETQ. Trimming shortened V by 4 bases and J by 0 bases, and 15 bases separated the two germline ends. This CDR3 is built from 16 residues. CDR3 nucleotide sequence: TGCGCCAGCAGCCTAGGAGGGACTTCTAGCACAGATACGCAGTATTTT. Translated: CASSLGGTSSTDTQYF.

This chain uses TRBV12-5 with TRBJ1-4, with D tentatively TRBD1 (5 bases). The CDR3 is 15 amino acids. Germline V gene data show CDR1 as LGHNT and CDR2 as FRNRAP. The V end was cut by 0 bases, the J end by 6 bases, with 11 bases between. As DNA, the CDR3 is TGTGCTAGTGGTTTGGTGGGGGAGGCCGATGAAAAACTGTTTTTT. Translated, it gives CASGLVGEADEKLFF.

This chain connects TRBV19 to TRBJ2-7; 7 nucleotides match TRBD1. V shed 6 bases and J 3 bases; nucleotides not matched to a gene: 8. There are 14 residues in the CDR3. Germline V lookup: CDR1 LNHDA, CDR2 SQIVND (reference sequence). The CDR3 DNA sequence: TGTGCCAGTAGGCCCGGGGACAGCAGCTACGAGCAGTACTTC. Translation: CASRPGDSSYEQYF.

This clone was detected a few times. The CDR3 coding sequence is TGTGCCAGCTCCCTCCTGGAGGGTGGCAATCAGCCCCAGCATTTT. It yields the protein CASSLLEGGNQPQHF. V and J are TRBV18 and TRBJ1-5; D is undetermined. The germline CDR1 and CDR2 sequences are KGHSH and LQKENI. The CDR3 totals 15 residues. V lost 6 bases, J lost 2 bases, and 14 bases lay in between.

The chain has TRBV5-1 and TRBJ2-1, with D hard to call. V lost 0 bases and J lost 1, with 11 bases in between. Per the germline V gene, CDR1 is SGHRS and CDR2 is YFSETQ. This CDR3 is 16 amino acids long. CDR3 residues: CASSLGGDLSYNEQFF. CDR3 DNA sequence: TGCGCCAGCAGCTTGGGGGGTGACTTATCCTACAATGAGCAGTTCTTC. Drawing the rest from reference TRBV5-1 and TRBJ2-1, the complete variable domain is KAGVTQTPRYLIKTRGQQVTLSCSPISGHRSVSWYQQTPGQGLQFLFEYFSETQRNKGNFPGRFSGRQFSNSRSEMNVSTLELGDSALYLCASSLGGDLSYNEQFFGPGTRLTVL.

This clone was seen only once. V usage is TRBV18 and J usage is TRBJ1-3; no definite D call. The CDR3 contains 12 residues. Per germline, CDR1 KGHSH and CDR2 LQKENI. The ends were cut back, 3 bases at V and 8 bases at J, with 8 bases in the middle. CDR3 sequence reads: CASSPGIHTIYF. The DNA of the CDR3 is TGTGCCAGCTCACCCGGGATCCACACCATATATTTT. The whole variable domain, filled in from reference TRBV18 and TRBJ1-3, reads NAGVMQNPRHLVRRRGQEARLRCSPMKGHSHVYWYRQLPEEGLKFMVYLQKENIIDESGMPKERFSAEFPKEGPSILRIQQVVRGDSAAYFCASSPGIHTIYFGEGSWLTVV.

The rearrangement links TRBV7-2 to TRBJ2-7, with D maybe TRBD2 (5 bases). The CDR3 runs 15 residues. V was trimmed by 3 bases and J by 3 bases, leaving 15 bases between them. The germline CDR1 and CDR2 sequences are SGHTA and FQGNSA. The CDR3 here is CASSFSAQAGYEQYF. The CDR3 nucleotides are TGTGCCAGCAGCTTTAGCGCCCAGGCAGGCTACGAGCAGTACTTC.

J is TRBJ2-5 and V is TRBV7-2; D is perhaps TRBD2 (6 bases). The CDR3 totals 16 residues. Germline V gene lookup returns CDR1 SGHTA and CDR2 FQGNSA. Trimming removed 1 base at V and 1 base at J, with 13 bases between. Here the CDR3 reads CASSLGMTRGQETQYF. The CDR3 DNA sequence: TGTGCCAGCAGCTTAGGCATGACGCGGGGCCAAGAGACCCAGTACTTC. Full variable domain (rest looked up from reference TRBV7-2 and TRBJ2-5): GAGVSQSPSNKVTEKGKDVELRCDPISGHTALYWYRQSLGQGLEFLIYFQGNSAPDKSGLPSDRFSAERTGGSVSTLTIQRTQQEDSAVYLCASSLGMTRGQETQYFGPGTRLLVL.

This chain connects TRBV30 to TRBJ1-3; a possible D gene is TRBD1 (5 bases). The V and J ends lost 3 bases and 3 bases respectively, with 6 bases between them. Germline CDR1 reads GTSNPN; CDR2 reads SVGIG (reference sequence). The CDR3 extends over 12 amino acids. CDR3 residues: CAWRGLGNTIYF. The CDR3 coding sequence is TGTGCCTGGAGGGGGCTTGGAAACACCATATATTTT.

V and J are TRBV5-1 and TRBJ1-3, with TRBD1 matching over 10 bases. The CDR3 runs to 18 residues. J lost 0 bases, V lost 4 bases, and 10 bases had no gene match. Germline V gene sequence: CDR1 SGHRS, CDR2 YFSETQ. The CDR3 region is CASSHSPGTGVSGNTIYF. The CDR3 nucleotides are TGCGCCAGCAGCCACTCTCCCGGGACAGGGGTCTCTGGAAACACCATATATTTT.

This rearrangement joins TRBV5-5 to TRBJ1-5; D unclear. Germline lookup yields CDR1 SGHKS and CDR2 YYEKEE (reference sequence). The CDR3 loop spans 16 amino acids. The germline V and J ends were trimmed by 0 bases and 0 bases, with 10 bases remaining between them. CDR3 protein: CASSLGPVYSNQPQHF. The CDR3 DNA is TGTGCCAGCAGCTTGGGTCCGGTTTATAGCAATCAGCCCCAGCATTTT. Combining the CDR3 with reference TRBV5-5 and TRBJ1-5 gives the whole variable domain DAGVTQSPTHLIKTRGQQVTLRCSPISGHKSVSWYQQVLGQGPQFIFQYYEKEERGRGNFPDRFSARQFPNYSSELNVNALLLGDSALYLCASSLGPVYSNQPQHFGDGTRLSIL.